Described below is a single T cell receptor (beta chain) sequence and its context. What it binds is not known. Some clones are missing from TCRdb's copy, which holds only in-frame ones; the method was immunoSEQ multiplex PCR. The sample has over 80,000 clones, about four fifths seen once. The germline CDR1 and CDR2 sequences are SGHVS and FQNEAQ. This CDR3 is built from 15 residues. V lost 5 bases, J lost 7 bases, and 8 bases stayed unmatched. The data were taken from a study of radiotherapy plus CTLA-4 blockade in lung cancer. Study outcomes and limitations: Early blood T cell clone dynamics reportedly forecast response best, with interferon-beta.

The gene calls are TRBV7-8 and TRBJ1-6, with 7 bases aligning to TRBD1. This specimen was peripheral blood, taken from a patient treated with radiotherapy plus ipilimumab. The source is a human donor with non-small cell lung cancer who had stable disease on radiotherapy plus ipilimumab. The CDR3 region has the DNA TGTGCCAGCAGCCCAAACCGGGACAGAAATTCACCCCTCCACTTT. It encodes CASSPNRDRNSPLHF.